Shown below are 8 T cell receptor beta chains from a single sample sequenced in a study of technical replicates of blood from a handful of donors. Method: immunoSEQ multiplex PCR; TCRdb's copy keeps in-frame clones and lacks some. The sample includes approximately 49,000 clones, about 93% of them seen just once. Sequences were obtained from PBMCs. These receptors were taken from a human donor in good health. Some clones in this sample may be carry-over from other donors' samples.

The chain is built from TRBV5-1 and TRBJ2-1; maybe TRBD2 (7 bases). V lost 5 bases and J lost 6, with 15 bases in between. CDR3 size: 14 residues. Germline CDR1 and CDR2: SGHRS and YFSETQ. CDR3: CASSFGGGGNEQFF. The CDR3 bases are TGCGCCAGCAGTTTCGGGGGAGGGGGCAATGAGCAGTTCTTC.

The gene calls are TRBV5-4 and TRBJ2-5; TRBD1 matches 8 bases. Per the germline V gene, CDR1 is SGHNT and CDR2 is YYREEE (reference sequence). The CDR3 is 16 amino acids. Trimming cost V 5 bases and J 1 base; bases outside gene matches: 10. The CDR3 region has the DNA TGTGCCAGCAGAGCTCTGACAGGGGACATCCAAGAGACCCAGTACTTC. Its translation is CASRALTGDIQETQYF.

The chain employs TRBV5-6 and TRBJ1-2, with D perhaps matching TRBD1 (6 bases). This CDR3 is built from 14 residues. V was cut by 6 bases and J by 3 bases, with 15 bases left in between. Germline V CDR1 and CDR2: SGHDT, YYEEEE. In DNA, the CDR3 is TGTGCCAGCATCATGACAGGTGGAGACTATGGCTACACCTTC. It encodes CASIMTGGDYGYTF.

V usage is TRBV4-3 and J usage is TRBJ2-1, with TRBD2 identical over 8 bases. The CDR3 runs to 15 residues. Germline V CDR1 and CDR2: LGHNA, YSLEER. V was pared by 1 base and J by 10 bases, with 9 bases of the junction left unmatched. The DNA of the CDR3 is TGCGCCAGCAGCCAAGGAGGGACTAGAGGGGGGGAGCAGTTCTTC. Encoded protein: CASSQGGTRGGEQFF.

This clone was observed once. The CDR3 nucleotides read TGTGCCAGCACCAGGACAGGGGGCCATTCCATTGGCTACACCTTC. This encodes CASTRTGGHSIGYTF. The chain couples TRBV28 to TRBJ1-2, with TRBD1 matching over 11 bases. Losses at the gene ends were 7 bases for V and 7 bases for J; bases not matched to a gene: 11. Germline V gene sequence: CDR1 MDHEN, CDR2 SYDVKM. CDR3 length equals 15 residues.

The chain is built from TRBV18 and TRBJ2-5; TRBD2 matches at 7 bases. Germline V lookup: CDR1 KGHSH, CDR2 LQKENI. The V and J ends lost 2 bases and 5 bases, in that order; junction bases with no gene match: 2. The length of the CDR3 is 13 residues. CDR3 in amino acids: CASSPNSGETQYF. CDR3 in DNA: TGTGCCAGCTCACCAAATAGCGGGGAGACCCAGTACTTC.

The chain combines TRBV5-8 with TRBJ2-1; 7 bases line up with TRBD1. The V gene end was trimmed by 5 bases and the J gene end by 8 bases; junction bases not matched to a gene: 7. The CDR3 spans 13 residues. Germline V gives CDR1 SGHTS, CDR2 YDEGEE. The CDR3 region has the DNA TGTGCCAGCAGAAGACAGGGTACAGATGAGCAGTTCTTC. Its translation is CASRRQGTDEQFF.

In nucleotides, the CDR3 is TGTGCCAGCAGCTTAGCGCGGGAAAGCGGCTACACCTTC. Translation: CASSLARESGYTF. The V call is TRBV7-9, the J call TRBJ1-2, with unresolved D. This CDR3 contains 13 residues. CDR1 is SEHNR, CDR2 FQNEAQ, per germline (reference sequence). The germline V and J ends were trimmed by 0 bases and 8 bases, with 10 bases remaining between them.